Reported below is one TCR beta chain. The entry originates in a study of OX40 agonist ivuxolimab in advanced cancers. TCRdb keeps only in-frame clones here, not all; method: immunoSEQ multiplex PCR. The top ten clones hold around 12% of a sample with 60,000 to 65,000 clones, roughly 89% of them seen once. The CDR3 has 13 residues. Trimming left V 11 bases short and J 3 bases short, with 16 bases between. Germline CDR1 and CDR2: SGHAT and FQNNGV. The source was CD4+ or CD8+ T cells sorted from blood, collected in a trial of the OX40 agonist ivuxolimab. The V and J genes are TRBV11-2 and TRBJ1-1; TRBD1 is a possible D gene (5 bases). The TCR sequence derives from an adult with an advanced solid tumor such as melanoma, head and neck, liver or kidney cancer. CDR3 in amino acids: CASSDTGDTEAFF. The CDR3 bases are TGTGCCTCCTCAGATACGGGGGACACTGAAGCTTTCTTT.